Below are 7 T cell receptor beta chains sequenced from a single sample in a study of beta chain features in type 1 diabetes. Sequencing targeted expressed TCRB transcripts, as all isolated RNA had been reverse transcribed. Sequencing was performed with immunoSEQ multiplex PCR; in TCRdb, only in-frame clones are kept and a portion is missing. The data show 150,000 to 200,000 clones, approximately 9.1% seen once. Sequencing was performed on central memory CD4+ T cells from blood. These TCRs come from a woman between 18 and 29 years old in good health.

This clone came up a few times. The V gene is TRBV7-2, the J gene TRBJ2-7, with D perhaps TRBD2 (7 bases). From germline, CDR1 is SGHTA and CDR2 FQGNSA. Between the trimmed V and J ends, which lost 5 bases and 1 base, there was a span of 15 bases. This CDR3 is 15 amino acids long. This CDR3 is CASSRGGGLSYEQYF. The DNA of the CDR3 is TGTGCCAGCAGCCGGGGAGGGGGGTTGTCCTACGAGCAGTACTTC. Looking up the rest from reference TRBV7-2 and TRBJ2-7 gives the full variable domain: GAGVSQSPSNKVTEKGKDVELRCDPISGHTALYWYRQSLGQGLEFLIYFQGNSAPDKSGLPSDRFSAERTGGSVSTLTIQRTQQEDSAVYLCASSRGGGLSYEQYFGPGTRLTVT.

In regard to this clone: The sample holds other DNA sequences that translate to the same CDR3. The V gene is TRBV18, the J gene TRBJ2-7; D might be TRBD1 (5 bases). The CDR3 loop spans 13 amino acids. The ends were cut back, 3 bases at V and 2 bases at J, with 8 bases in the middle. Per germline, CDR1 KGHSH and CDR2 LQKENI. In DNA form, the CDR3 reads TGTGCCAGCTCACCCACAGGAACCTACGAGCAGTACTTC. Translated, it gives CASSPTGTYEQYF.

This clone was seen a few times. The chain has TRBV11-2 and TRBJ2-3; TRBD2 matches at 9 bases. The CDR3 loop spans 16 amino acids. V shed 5 bases and J 5 bases; nucleotides not matched to a gene: 11. Germline CDR1 and CDR2: SGHAT and FQNNGV. In DNA, the CDR3 is TGTGCCAGCAGCCGGGGGATAGCGGGGGCGGGAGATACGCAGTATTTT. Its protein product is CASSRGIAGAGDTQYF. The whole variable domain, remainder taken from reference TRBV11-2 and TRBJ2-3, is EAGVAQSPRYKIIEKRQSVAFWCNPISGHATLYWYQQILGQGPKLLIQFQNNGVVDDSQLPKDRFSAERLKGVDSTLKIQPAKLEDSAVYLCASSRGIAGAGDTQYFGPGTRLTVL.

The V and J genes are TRBV29-1 and TRBJ1-2, with 8 bases aligning to TRBD1. Germline CDR1 and CDR2: SQVTM and ANQGSEA. V shed 4 bases and J 5 bases; nucleotides not matched to a gene: 6. The CDR3 extends over 13 amino acids. DNA of the CDR3: TGCAGCGTTGCAAAGGACAGGGTATATGGCTACACCTTC. Its protein is CSVAKDRVYGYTF. The whole variable domain, filled in from reference TRBV29-1 and TRBJ1-2, reads SAVISQKPSRDICQRGTSLTIQCQVDSQVTMMFWYRQQPGQSLTLIATANQGSEATYESGFVIDKFPISRPNLTFSTLTVSNMSPEDSSIYLCSVAKDRVYGYTFGSGTRLTVV.

This clone was found a few times. This chain connects TRBV4-2 to TRBJ2-1, with 10 bases identical to TRBD2. The V gene's germline CDR1 is LGHNA and CDR2 YNFKEQ. V lost 3 bases and J lost 3; bases outside the gene matches: 11. The CDR3 length is 18 residues. CDR3 nucleotides: TGTGCCAGCAGCCAGGGCGATGGAACTAGCGGGAACTACAATGAGCAGTTCTTC. It encodes CASSQGDGTSGNYNEQFF.

This sequence joins TRBV2 and TRBJ1-1; 9 bases are a match to TRBD1. CDR3 length: 13 amino acids. The germline gives CDR1 SNHLY, CDR2 FYNNEI. Trimming took 6 bases from V and 4 from J; bases not matched to a gene: 3. The chain's CDR3 is CASRLDRGTEAFF. The CDR3 region has the DNA TGTGCCAGCAGGCTGGACAGGGGCACTGAAGCTTTCTTT.

The chain has TRBV7-9 and TRBJ2-1; tentative D call: TRBD2 (6 bases). This CDR3 contains 14 residues. The germline V gene has CDR1 SEHNR and CDR2 FQNEAQ (reference sequence). Trimming took 8 bases from V and 8 from J, leaving 19 bases between them. The CDR3 loop reads CASPRALRRDEQFF. The CDR3, as DNA: TGTGCCAGCCCCCGGGCTTTAAGGAGGGATGAGCAGTTCTTC.